These T cell receptor beta chains were read from a single sample in a study of T-cell memory formation after mild COVID-19. From the 5' RACE reads, TCRdb called clonotypes with MiXCR, one entry per CDR3 protein. The table lists 470,000 or so distinct CDR3 sequences, 18% of them singletons, with 9% to 15% in the top ten. Sequencing was carried out using PBMCs or a T cell subset sorted from them (not recorded which). The receptors were gathered from an adult woman who had mild COVID-19 (a few samples of this study predate the infection). Cell type and time point are not known. Each CDR3 is given with its conserved first and last residue. D genes are given only for firm matches. Size is omitted from some rows. Given values are once, few, many or a class for expanded clones.

TRBV6-2/TRBV6-3	TRBD1	TRBJ2-1	few	TGTGCCAGCGGACAAGACAGGGGTCATGAGCAGTTCTTC	CASGQDRGHEQFF
TRBV7-3	-	TRBJ2-3	few	TGTGCCAGCAGCTTATTGGGGGGCGGGGAGTATAGGTTCACAGATACGCAGTATTTT	CASSLLGGGEYRFTDTQYF
TRBV11-1	-	TRBJ2-2	few	TGTGCCAGCAGCCCCACGGGTTCGGGAGGGGAGCTGTTTTTT	CASSPTGSGGELFF
TRBV12-3/TRBV12-4	-	TRBJ1-2	-	TGTGCCAGCAGGGGGGCTACACGTCACTTTAACTATGGCTACACCTTC	CASRGATRHFNYGYTF
TRBV27	-	TRBJ1-1	-	TGTGCCAGCAGTTTTTCCCGGGGGGCGGACACTGAAGCTTTCTTT	CASSFSRGADTEAFF
TRBV9	-	TRBJ2-3	many	TGTGCCAGTACCCAAGGAGGCCCAGATACGCAGTATTTT	CASTQGGPDTQYF
TRBV20-1	TRBD1	TRBJ1-6	-	TGCAGTGCCTTAACACGACAGGGGCGTAATTCACCCCTCCACTTT	CSALTRQGRNSPLHF
TRBV19	-	TRBJ2-7	-	TGTGCCAGTAATGACTTAAGGTCCTACGAGCAGTACTTC	CASNDLRSYEQYF
TRBV20-1	-	TRBJ2-3	few	TGCAGGGAGGGGAGTTCGCACACAGATACGCAGTATTTT	CREGSSHTDTQYF
TRBV15	-	TRBJ1-5	-	TGTGCCACCAGCAGAGATGGGGAGAAGGGCAATCAGCCCCAGCATTTT	CATSRDGEKGNQPQHF
TRBV7-2	-	TRBJ2-7	-	TGTGCCAGCAGCAGGGGGGACATGCGGGACTACGAGCAGTACTTC	CASSRGDMRDYEQYF
TRBV7-9	-	TRBJ2-5	-	TGTGCCAGCAGCTTAGACAGCTCGGCTCGCCAGACCCAGTACTTC	CASSLDSSARQTQYF
TRBV20-1	-	TRBJ2-3	-	TGCAGTGCTAGTTCCCCCTCAGCCTACACAGATACGCAGTATTTT	CSASSPSAYTDTQYF
TRBV4-1	TRBD2	TRBJ2-1	-	TGCGCCAGCAGCCAAGGAGCGGGGAATTACTACAATGAGCAGTTCTTC	CASSQGAGNYYNEQFF
TRBV7-8	TRBD2	TRBJ2-1	many	TGTGCCAGCAGAAACGCGCCCGGGACTAGTAATGAGCAGTTCTTC	CASRNAPGTSNEQFF
TRBV9	-	TRBJ1-2	-	TGTGCCAGCAGCGCCTGGACAGCAAACTATGGCTACACCTTC	CASSAWTANYGYTF
TRBV6-2/TRBV6-3	-	TRBJ1-2	-	TGTGCCAGCACCCCCCGGTTGGGAAACTATGGCTACACCTTC	CASTPRLGNYGYTF
TRBV12-3/TRBV12-4	TRBD1	TRBJ1-1	-	TGTGCCAGCAGTTCGTCCCCCCTGACAGGGGTGACTGAAGCTTTCTTT	CASSSSPLTGVTEAFF
TRBV2	TRBD1	TRBJ1-1	-	TGTGCCAGCAGCAGACAGGGTGATAACACTGAAGCTTTCTTT	CASSRQGDNTEAFF
TRBV25-1	-	TRBJ1-1	-	TGTGCCAGCAGTGGACCACAGGGTCCCACTGAAGCTTTCTTT	CASSGPQGPTEAFF
TRBV5-1	-	TRBJ2-3	few	TGCGCCAGCAGCCCCTCCAGGGAGAATACGCAGTATTTT	CASSPSRENTQYF
TRBV27	TRBD2	TRBJ2-7	few	TGTGCCAGCACCGCACTAGCGGGAGGACCTTACGAGCAGTACTTC	CASTALAGGPYEQYF
TRBV4-2	TRBD2	TRBJ2-3	few	TGTGCCAGCAGCCAAGAAACCGGGACTAGCGGCACAGATACGCAGTATTTT	CASSQETGTSGTDTQYF
TRBV30	TRBD2	TRBJ2-1	few	TGTGCCTGGAGTGTAATAGCGGGGGTGGATGAGCAGTTCTTC	CAWSVIAGVDEQFF
TRBV29-1	TRBD2	TRBJ2-3	-	TGCAGCGCTCATGTACTAGCGGGAGGCTCGGCGCAGTATTTT	CSAHVLAGGSAQYF
TRBV9	TRBD1	TRBJ2-7	-	TGTGCCAGCAGCGGGGACAGGGGGCCTGGCGAGCAGTACTTC	CASSGDRGPGEQYF
TRBV11-3	TRBD1	TRBJ1-1	-	TGTGCCAGCAGCTCCCTACCCGGGACAGGCGGCCTTGAAGTGGGAATGAACACTGAAGCTTTCTTT	CASSSLPGTGGLEVGMNTEAFF
TRBV5-6	TRBD1	TRBJ1-2	many	TGTGCCAGCAGTCCAACCGGGACAGTACTCTATGGCTACACCTTC	CASSPTGTVLYGYTF
TRBV5-4	TRBD2	TRBJ2-3	-	TGTGCCAGCAGCACTAGCGGGGGGAACACAGATACGCAGTATTTT	CASSTSGGNTDTQYF
TRBV6-2/TRBV6-3	-	TRBJ2-1	-	TGTGCCAGCAGAAACCCCGGAGCGGACCACAATGAGCAGTTCTTC	CASRNPGADHNEQFF
TRBV24-1	-	TRBJ2-1	-	TGTGCCACCAGTGATTTCGCAGGCAATGAGCAGTTCTTC	CATSDFAGNEQFF
TRBV4-2	-	TRBJ2-1	few	TGTGCCAGCAGCCAAGTCTATGGGCGGCAGGATGAGCAGTTCTTC	CASSQVYGRQDEQFF
TRBV4-2	-	TRBJ1-1	-	TGTGCCAGCAGCCCTCAGGATCGAGGGACTGAAGCTTTCTTT	CASSPQDRGTEAFF
TRBV24-1	-	TRBJ1-1	few	TGTGCCACCAGAGGTTCCCCGGGACACCAAAACACTGAAGCTTTCTTT	CATRGSPGHQNTEAFF
TRBV3-1	-	TRBJ1-1	few	TGTGCCAGCAGCCATGGGAGGGCAGGGACGCCTGAAGCTTTCTTT	CASSHGRAGTPEAFF
TRBV4-1	-	TRBJ1-1	many	TGCGCCAGCAGCCAAGCCACCTTGAACACTGAAGCTTTCTTT	CASSQATLNTEAFF
TRBV3-1	-	TRBJ2-1	-	TGTGCCAGCAGCCAAGCACGAGTAAGTGAGCAGTTCTTC	CASSQARVSEQFF
TRBV12-3/TRBV12-4	-	TRBJ1-1	-	TGTGCCAGCAGTTTAGCGGAGTGGGGGCGTTGGAACACTGAAGCTTTCTTT	CASSLAEWGRWNTEAFF
TRBV7-9	TRBD2	TRBJ2-5	few	TGTGCCAGCAGCTTGGGGACTAGCGGGAACCAAGAGACCCAGTACTTC	CASSLGTSGNQETQYF
TRBV7-3	TRBD2	TRBJ2-1	few	TGTGCCAGCAGCCTCAGCGGGGCTTACAATGAGCAGTTCTTC	CASSLSGAYNEQFF
TRBV27	-	TRBJ1-1	many	TGTGCCAGCAGTTTAGCTTGGGGGAGAGAAGCTTTCTTT	CASSLAWGREAFF
TRBV4-3	-	TRBJ2-5	many	TGCGCCAGCAGCCAAGCCAGACGGGAGACCCAGTACTTC	CASSQARRETQYF
TRBV5-1	-	TRBJ1-5	few	TGCGCCAGCAGCTTGGGATTGACAGGTGATAGCAATCAGCCCCAGCATTTT	CASSLGLTGDSNQPQHF
TRBV7-3	-	TRBJ1-1	-	TGTGCCAGCAGCAACATGGGACTGCAGGAAGCTTTCTTT	CASSNMGLQEAFF
TRBV5-1	-	TRBJ1-1	few	TGCGCCAGCAATCATGGCGGGGCAGGCAAAGAGAACACTGAAGCTTTCTTT	CASNHGGAGKENTEAFF
TRBV5-1	-	TRBJ1-1	few	TGCGCCAGCAGCTTTACAGAGAACACTGAAGCTTTCTTT	CASSFTENTEAFF
TRBV7-2	TRBD2	TRBJ2-6	few	TGTGCCAGCAGCTTCACGTTAGCGGGGGGTCGCTCCTCTGGGGCCAACGTCCTGACTTTC	CASSFTLAGGRSSGANVLTF
TRBV2	TRBD1	TRBJ2-7	few	TGTGCCAGCAGCTTAGGGACAGCCCTCTCCTACGAGCAGTACTTC	CASSLGTALSYEQYF
TRBV7-9	TRBD2	TRBJ2-5	few	TGTGCCAGCAGCTTCTTCCAGGGTCTAGCGGGGGCCCTCCAAGAGACCCAGTACTTC	CASSFFQGLAGALQETQYF
TRBV24-1	-	TRBJ2-1	-	TGTGCCACCAGTGATTTGGCCAGCTCACCTGACAATGAGCAGTTCTTC	CATSDLASSPDNEQFF
TRBV7-9	-	TRBJ1-3	few	TGTGCCAGCAGACAGGGATCTGGAAACACCATATATTTT	CASRQGSGNTIYF
TRBV4-1	-	TRBJ2-7	-	TGCGCCAGCAGCCTGGATGTTCAGGGGAGAAATTACTACGAGCAGTACTTC	CASSLDVQGRNYYEQYF
TRBV7-2	-	TRBJ2-7	few	TGTGCCAGCAGCTTAGGGCTAGGGTTGAGCGAGCAGTACTTC	CASSLGLGLSEQYF
TRBV24-1	-	TRBJ2-1	few	TGTGCCACCAGGCCCAATCACTTGCGGAGAGACAATGAGCAGTTCTTC	CATRPNHLRRDNEQFF